Each of the 25 T cell receptor beta chains below was sequenced from the same sample in a study of blood T cell repertoires in COVID-19. Some clones are missing from TCRdb's copy, which holds only in-frame ones; the method was immunoSEQ multiplex PCR. The sample consists of 450,000 or so clones, about 90% of them appearing once. Sequencing input: peripheral blood. The source is a man aged 18-30 years with COVID-19, enrolled during active disease.

The CDR3 protein is CASSSTLADTQYF. The CDR3 DNA is TGTGCCAGCAGCTCCACACTAGCCGATACGCAGTATTTT. This chain connects TRBV7-2 to TRBJ2-3; maybe TRBD2 (6 bases). The CDR3 covers 13 residues. Trimming left V 4 bases short and J 6 bases short, with 11 bases between. Per germline, CDR1 SGHTA and CDR2 FQGNSA.

V usage is TRBV24-1 and J usage is TRBJ2-3; 11 bases align to TRBD1. V was pared by 3 bases and J by 3 bases, with 7 bases of the junction left unmatched. There are 17 residues in the CDR3. Germline V gene lookup returns CDR1 KGHDR and CDR2 SFDVKD. CDR3 protein: CATSDPSGTGGTDTQYF. Here the CDR3 DNA reads TGTGCCACCAGTGATCCCTCCGGGACAGGGGGGACAGATACGCAGTATTTT.

The CDR3, as DNA: TGTGCCAGCAGCTACGGACTAGCGGGTGTCCAAGAGACCCAGTACTTC. Translated: CASSYGLAGVQETQYF. The chain employs TRBV7-8 and TRBJ2-5; 11 positions match TRBD2. V shed 4 bases, J shed 1 base, and the junction held 5 bases outside the gene matches. Germline V lookup: CDR1 SGHVS, CDR2 FQNEAQ. This CDR3 has 16 residues.

This rearrangement joins TRBV7-2 to TRBJ2-7, with D possibly being TRBD1 (6 bases). The CDR3 covers 14 residues. Trimming shortened V by 2 bases and J by 4 bases, and 12 bases separated the two germline ends. Per germline, CDR1 SGHTA and CDR2 FQGNSA. The CDR3 DNA reads as TGTGCCAGCAGCTTAATCGGCCAGGGGTACGAGCAGTACTTC. It codes for CASSLIGQGYEQYF.

The chain is built from TRBV2 and TRBJ2-1; 10 nucleotides align to TRBD2. The CDR3 totals 17 residues. Germline V lookup: CDR1 SNHLY, CDR2 FYNNEI. With V trimmed by 5 bases and J by 0 bases, 7 bases remained unmatched. The CDR3 region has the DNA TGTGCCAGCAGTACTCCACTAGCGGGAAGCTCCTACAATGAGCAGTTCTTC. Its protein product is CASSTPLAGSSYNEQFF.

The rearrangement uses TRBV6-5 and TRBJ2-1; 8 bases fit TRBD1. V lost 6 bases, J lost 0 bases, and 4 bases stayed unmatched. The CDR3 consists of 15 residues. The V gene's germline CDR1 is MNHEY and CDR2 SVGAGI. The DNA for the CDR3 is TGTGCCAGCAGCCGGGACAGGAGCTCCTACAATGAGCAGTTCTTC. Protein: CASSRDRSSYNEQFF.

This chain uses TRBV6-6 with TRBJ1-6, with D possibly TRBD1 on 5 matching bases. The CDR3 is 14 residues long. Trimming left V 6 bases short and J 5 bases short, with 11 bases between. The germline V gene encodes CDR1 MNHNY and CDR2 SVGAGI (reference sequence). This CDR3 reads CASSQGYDNSPLHF. Here the CDR3 DNA reads TGTGCCAGCAGCCAGGGTTACGATAATTCACCCCTCCACTTT.

The V call is TRBV2, the J call TRBJ2-5; TRBD2 is a possible D gene (5 bases). With 7 bases removed from V and 0 bases from J, the gap between germline ends came to 9 bases. The CDR3 loop spans 13 amino acids. Looked up from germline, CDR1 is SNHLY and CDR2 is FYNNEI. In DNA form, the CDR3 reads TGTGCCAGCAAGCTAGCCCACCAAGAGACCCAGTACTTC. Encoded protein: CASKLAHQETQYF.

This chain connects TRBV9 to TRBJ1-2, with TRBD1 as a possible D gene (6 bases). Trimming took 1 base from V and 8 from J, leaving 18 bases between them. Germline V gives CDR1 SGDLS, CDR2 YYNGEE. CDR3 size: 15 residues. CDR3 loop: CASSVTGQSMGGYTF. Written as DNA, the CDR3 is TGTGCCAGCAGCGTAACGGGACAATCCATGGGAGGCTACACCTTC. The complete variable domain, with remaining parts taken from reference TRBV9 and TRBJ1-2, reads DSGVTQTPKHLITATGQRVTLRCSPRSGDLSVYWYQQSLDQGLQFLIQYYNGEERAKGNILERFSAQQFPDLHSELNLSSLELGDSALYFCASSVTGQSMGGYTFGSGTRLTVV.

J is TRBJ2-1 and V is TRBV12-5, with a possible D match to TRBD2 (5 bases). This CDR3 has 16 amino acids. Germline CDR1 and CDR2: LGHNT and FRNRAP. Between the trimmed V and J ends, which lost 5 bases and 4 bases, there was a span of 18 bases. For the CDR3, the DNA is TGTGCTAGTGGTCCACGGACTTCTCCAACTTACAATGAGCAGTTCTTC. Protein sequence: CASGPRTSPTYNEQFF.

This clone was counted a few times. The V call is TRBV5-1, the J call TRBJ2-7; D perhaps matches TRBD1 (5 bases). This CDR3 region has 14 residues. Trimming took off 0 bases at V and 4 bases at J, with 11 bases between the two ends. Germline CDR1 is SGHRS and CDR2 is YFSETQ. The CDR3 region has the DNA TGCGCCAGCAGCTTGGGGGGCCTCGAGTACGAGCAGTACTTC. Translating gives CASSLGGLEYEQYF.

The V and J genes are TRBV27 and TRBJ2-1; tentatively, D is TRBD2 (5 bases). V was cut by 3 bases and J by 12 bases, with 9 bases left in between. Germline CDR1 MNHEY, CDR2 SMNVEV (reference sequence). This CDR3 comprises 11 residues. The CDR3 is CASSLGSAQFF. CDR3 sequence (DNA): TGTGCCAGCAGTTTGGGGAGTGCGCAGTTCTTC.

This CDR3 reads CASSLDPQGVTEAFF. The CDR3, as DNA: TGCGCCAGCAGCTTGGACCCCCAGGGCGTCACTGAAGCTTTCTTT. This rearrangement joins TRBV5-1 to TRBJ1-1; TRBD1 is a possible D gene (5 bases). Germline V gives CDR1 SGHRS, CDR2 YFSETQ. The CDR3 loop spans 15 amino acids. Trimming stripped 0 bases from V and 4 bases from J, with 13 bases between.

The CDR3 reads CASSPPTGYGYTF. CDR3 coding DNA: TGTGCCAGCAGCCCACCGACAGGATATGGCTACACCTTC. The chain recombines TRBV7-9 with TRBJ1-2; maybe TRBD1 (6 bases). The germline gives CDR1 SEHNR, CDR2 FQNEAQ (reference sequence). The CDR3 consists of 13 residues. V was pared by 5 bases and J by 5 bases, with 12 bases between.

CDR3 DNA sequence: TGTGCCAGCAGTTTCAGGGGGCGCAGGCCCTACAATGAGCAGTTCTTC. Translation: CASSFRGRRPYNEQFF. J is TRBJ2-1 and V is TRBV28; 8 nucleotides line up with TRBD1. The CDR3 length is 16 residues. J gave up 2 bases and V 3 bases, and 6 bases lay outside the gene matches. CDR1 and CDR2 (germline): MDHEN, SYDVKM. Full variable domain (outside the CDR3, taken from reference TRBV28 and TRBJ2-1): DVKVTQSSRYLVKRTGEKVFLECVQDMDHENMFWYRQDPGLGLRLIYFSYDVKMKEKGDIPEGYSVSREKKERFSLILESASTNQTSMYLCASSFRGRRPYNEQFFGPGTRLTVL.

The rearrangement joins TRBV19 to TRBJ1-1, with TRBD1 identical over 10 bases. V lost 3 bases and J lost 3; bases outside the gene matches: 4. The length of the CDR3 is 15 residues. Germline V CDR1 and CDR2: LNHDA, SQIVND (reference sequence). The CDR3 protein is CASSMGTGVDTEAFF. CDR3 bases: TGTGCCAGTAGTATGGGGACAGGGGTGGACACTGAAGCTTTCTTT. Drawing the rest from reference TRBV19 and TRBJ1-1, the complete variable domain is DGGITQSPKYLFRKEGQNVTLSCEQNLNHDAMYWYRQDPGQGLRLIYYSQIVNDFQKGDIAEGYSVSREKKESFPLTVTSAQKNPTAFYLCASSMGTGVDTEAFFGQGTRLTVV.

The chain recombines TRBV7-2 with TRBJ2-3, with D maybe TRBD2 (6 bases). Trimming cost V 4 bases and J 2 bases, with 19 bases left between them. CDR1 and CDR2 from the germline V gene are SGHTA and FQGNSA. CDR3 size: 17 residues. The CDR3 spells CASSSLDSGETTDTQYF. The DNA of the CDR3 is TGTGCCAGCAGCTCATTGGACTCGGGGGAGACCACAGATACGCAGTATTTT.

This clone appeared once. This chain connects TRBV19 to TRBJ2-7; D possibly corresponds to TRBD1 (5 bases). Germline values: CDR1 LNHDA, CDR2 SQIVND (reference sequence). The CDR3 is 16 residues long. Between the trimmed V and J ends, which lost 3 bases and 3 bases, there was a span of 18 bases. The CDR3 region has the DNA TGTGCCAGTAGTATTATTCTCCAGGGCTTCGGCTACGAGCAGTACTTC. This sequence encodes CASSIILQGFGYEQYF.

The gene calls are TRBV4-2 and TRBJ2-7; 10 bases fit TRBD2. This CDR3 is built from 16 residues. Germline CDR1 and CDR2: LGHNA and YNFKEQ. V lost 0 bases to trimming and J lost 2 bases; unmatched junction nucleotides: 4. The DNA for the CDR3 is TGTGCCAGCAGCCAAGATGCAGCGGGGGGGCCCTACGAGCAGTACTTC. It is translated as CASSQDAAGGPYEQYF.

The rearrangement uses TRBV27 and TRBJ1-1; maybe TRBD1 (5 bases). The V and J ends lost 4 bases and 4 bases respectively, with 19 bases between them. The CDR3 sequence is 16 residues long. Germline values: CDR1 MNHEY, CDR2 SMNVEV (reference sequence). In DNA form, the CDR3 reads TGTGCCAGCAGTTCCCGTTTAGGGGTTGTGGGCACTGAAGCTTTCTTT. This sequence encodes CASSSRLGVVGTEAFF.

The chain carries TRBV30 and TRBJ2-7; 10 bases map to TRBD2. The V gene's germline CDR1 is GTSNPN and CDR2 SVGIG (reference sequence). With 4 bases clipped from V and 9 bases from J, the junction kept 6 bases outside the gene matches. This CDR3 region has 12 residues. The CDR3 reads CAWMGLASVQYF. As DNA, the CDR3 is TGTGCCTGGATGGGACTAGCGAGTGTGCAGTACTTC.

This chain connects TRBV9 to TRBJ1-2; D unresolved. The length of the CDR3 is 17 residues. The V and J ends lost 4 bases and 7 bases respectively, with 26 bases between them. Germline CDR1 and CDR2: SGDLS and YYNGEE. The CDR3 DNA is TGTGCCAGCAGCCGACTTCAAAACACCGGGCGGAGGAGTGGCTACACCTTC. As protein: CASSRLQNTGRRSGYTF.

This clone appeared once. The chain has TRBV10-2 and TRBJ1-5, with a possible D match to TRBD1 (6 bases). This CDR3 spans 13 amino acids. V was clipped by 5 bases and J by 5 bases, with 10 bases between them. Germline values: CDR1 WSHSY, CDR2 SAAADI. The CDR3 coding sequence is TGCGCCAGCAGTTGGGACACCGATCAGCCCCAGCATTTT. Encoded protein: CASSWDTDQPQHF.

This clone appeared a single time. The rearrangement joins TRBV19 to TRBJ1-4, with D possibly TRBD1 on 6 matching bases. This CDR3 spans 17 amino acids. Germline CDR1 reads LNHDA; CDR2 reads SQIVND (reference sequence). Trimming took 3 bases from V and 8 from J, leaving 22 bases between them. The CDR3 loop is CASSMYTTGSTVEKLFF. CDR3 bases: TGTGCCAGTAGTATGTACACTACAGGGTCCACAGTCGAAAAACTGTTTTTT.

The chain uses TRBV28 and TRBJ2-1; 7 bases line up with TRBD2. The V gene end was trimmed by 2 bases and the J gene end by 6 bases; junction bases not matched to a gene: 4. Germline V CDR1 and CDR2: MDHEN, SYDVKM. The CDR3 loop spans 14 amino acids. This CDR3 is CASSLAGEANEQFF. In DNA form, the CDR3 reads TGTGCCAGCAGTTTAGCGGGAGAGGCCAATGAGCAGTTCTTC.